A selection of T cell receptor beta chains follows, all from one sample in a study of Ad26.COV2.S vaccination and SARS-CoV-2 variants. Sequencing used immunoSEQ multiplex PCR; TCRdb keeps in-frame clones, though not all of them. Found here are about 450,000 clones, roughly 89% of them singletons; the top ten hold approximately 2.5%. Sequences were derived from peripheral blood, sampled in a trial of Ad26.COV2.S vaccine versus placebo. The receptors come from a person between 18 and 60 years old who received the Ad26.COV2.S COVID-19 vaccine or a placebo. CDR3s include the opening cysteine and the closing phenylalanine or tryptophan. D genes are given only for firm matches. The size of a clone is reported for some rows only, either as once, few or many, or as a class for expanded clones.

v_call	j_call	d_call	clone_size	cdr3_aa	cdr3_nt
TRBV28	TRBJ1-5	NA	NA	CASSFSGQPQHF	TGTGCCAGCAGTTTCTCGGGTCAGCCCCAGCATTTT
TRBV19	TRBJ2-1	TRBD2	NA	CASNLAGSSYNEQFF	TGTGCCAGTAATCTAGCGGGGAGCTCCTACAATGAGCAGTTCTTC
TRBV12-3/TRBV12-4	TRBJ2-5	NA	NA	CASSLNGEETQYF	TGTGCCAGCAGTTTAAACGGGGAAGAGACCCAGTACTTC
TRBV12-3/TRBV12-4	TRBJ2-2	TRBD1	once	CANTGVGTGELFF	TGTGCCAACACAGGGGTAGGGACCGGGGAGCTGTTTTTT
TRBV5-1	TRBJ1-1	NA	NA	CASSPRPWGGNTEAFF	TGCGCCAGCAGCCCCCGCCCCTGGGGCGGGAACACTGAAGCTTTCTTT
TRBV19	TRBJ2-6	NA	NA	CASSNWGSGANVLTF	TGTGCCAGTAGTAACTGGGGAAGTGGGGCCAACGTCCTGACTTTC
TRBV30	TRBJ2-2	NA	NA	CAWTLWDTGELFF	TGTGCCTGGACTCTTTGGGACACCGGGGAGCTGTTTTTT
TRBV5-4	TRBJ2-3	NA	NA	CASSIGTYSDTQYF	TGTGCCAGCAGCATAGGGACTTATTCAGATACGCAGTATTTT
TRBV4-1	TRBJ1-4	NA	few	CASSQDHRGVLGEKLFF	TGCGCCAGCAGCCAAGATCATAGGGGCGTTCTTGGGGAAAAACTGTTTTTT
TRBV9	TRBJ1-6	NA	NA	CASSVASHMSSPLHF	TGTGCCAGCAGCGTAGCTTCGCATATGAGTTCACCCCTCCACTTT
TRBV5-1	TRBJ1-1	TRBD1	NA	CASSQTGVAEAFF	TGCGCCAGCAGCCAGACAGGGGTGGCTGAAGCTTTCTTT
TRBV4-1	TRBJ2-7	NA	NA	CASSQEADPILPLDEQYF	TGCGCCAGCAGCCAAGAGGCGGATCCCATTCTCCCCCTCGACGAGCAGTACTTC
TRBV5-5	TRBJ1-4	NA	NA	CASSLEDRGLEKLFF	TGTGCCAGCAGCTTGGAAGACAGAGGATTGGAAAAACTGTTTTTT
TRBV4-3	TRBJ1-1	TRBD1	NA	CASSQGQGAGTEAFF	TGCGCCAGCAGCCAGGGACAGGGGGCTGGCACTGAAGCTTTCTTT
TRBV23-1	TRBJ2-7	TRBD1	NA	CASSQGTGEKEQYF	TGCGCCAGCAGTCAAGGAACAGGGGAAAAAGAGCAGTACTTC
TRBV9	TRBJ2-2	NA	NA	CASSVMGTGELFF	TGTGCCAGCAGCGTGATGGGCACCGGGGAGCTGTTTTTT
TRBV27	TRBJ2-2	NA	NA	CASRIVGGSNTGELFF	TGTGCCAGCAGGATCGTTGGTGGGAGCAACACCGGGGAGCTGTTTTTT
TRBV4-2	TRBJ2-7	NA	few	CASSQGDGVEQYF	TGTGCCAGCAGCCAAGGGGATGGGGTCGAGCAGTACTTC